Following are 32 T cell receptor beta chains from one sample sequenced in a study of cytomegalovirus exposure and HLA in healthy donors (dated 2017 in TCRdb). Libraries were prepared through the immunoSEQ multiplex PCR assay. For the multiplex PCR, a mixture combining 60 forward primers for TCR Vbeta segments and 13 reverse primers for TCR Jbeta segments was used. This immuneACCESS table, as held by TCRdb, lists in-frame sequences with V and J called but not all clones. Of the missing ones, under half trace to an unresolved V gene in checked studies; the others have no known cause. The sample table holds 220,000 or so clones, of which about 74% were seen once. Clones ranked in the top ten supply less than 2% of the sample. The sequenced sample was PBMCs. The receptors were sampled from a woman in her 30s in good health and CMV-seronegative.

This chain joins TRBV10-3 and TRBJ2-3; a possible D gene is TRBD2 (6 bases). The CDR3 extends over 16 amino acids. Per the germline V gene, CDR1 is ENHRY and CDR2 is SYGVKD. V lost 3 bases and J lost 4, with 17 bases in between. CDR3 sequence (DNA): TGTGCCATCAGTGACCAATTAGCGGAGCGGGCAGATACGCAGTATTTT. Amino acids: CAISDQLAERADTQYF.

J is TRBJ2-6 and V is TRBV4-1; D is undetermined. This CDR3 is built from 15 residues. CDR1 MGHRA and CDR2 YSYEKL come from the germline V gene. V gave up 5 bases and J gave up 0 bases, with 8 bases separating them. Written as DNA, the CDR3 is TGCGCCAGCAGCGGGCTCGTCTCTGGGGCCAACGTCCTGACTTTC. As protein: CASSGLVSGANVLTF.

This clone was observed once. CDR3 region: CASRLQSSGSTDTQYF. In nucleotides, the CDR3 is TGCGCCAGCAGGCTTCAAAGTTCAGGGAGCACAGATACGCAGTATTTT. The chain combines TRBV5-1 with TRBJ2-3, with D possibly TRBD1 on 5 matching bases. V dropped 5 bases and J dropped 0 bases, with 16 bases sitting between them. The CDR3 has 16 amino acids. Germline lookup yields CDR1 SGHRS and CDR2 YFSETQ.

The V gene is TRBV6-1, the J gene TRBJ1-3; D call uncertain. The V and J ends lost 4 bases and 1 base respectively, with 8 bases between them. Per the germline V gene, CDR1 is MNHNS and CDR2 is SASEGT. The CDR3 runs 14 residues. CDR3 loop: CASSVERSGNTIYF. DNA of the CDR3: TGTGCCAGCAGTGTGGAGAGATCTGGAAACACCATATATTTT.

The CDR3 spells CAWSPRSRAGYTF. The CDR3 nucleotides read TGTGCCTGGAGTCCACGTTCGAGGGCTGGCTACACCTTC. This rearrangement joins TRBV30 to TRBJ1-2; D unclear. The ends were cut back, 2 bases at V and 7 bases at J, with 14 bases in the middle. The CDR3 is 13 amino acids. Germline V gene data show CDR1 as GTSNPN and CDR2 as SVGIG (reference sequence).

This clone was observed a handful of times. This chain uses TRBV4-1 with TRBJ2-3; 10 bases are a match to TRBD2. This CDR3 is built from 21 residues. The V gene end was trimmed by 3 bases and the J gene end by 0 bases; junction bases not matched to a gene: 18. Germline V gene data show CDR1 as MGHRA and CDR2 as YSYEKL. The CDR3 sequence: CASSQNPVAGGRIGSTDTQYF. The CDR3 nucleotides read TGCGCCAGCAGCCAGAACCCGGTAGCGGGAGGCCGAATCGGCAGCACAGATACGCAGTATTTT.

The CDR3, as DNA: TGTGCCAGCAGCCCCCTGACAGGGGAGGACGAGCAGTACTTC. Protein: CASSPLTGEDEQYF. This chain connects TRBV7-9 to TRBJ2-7, with 8 bases aligning to TRBD1. Germline CDR1 and CDR2: SEHNR and FQNEAQ (reference sequence). CDR3 size: 14 residues. Germline trimming cut 5 bases from V and 5 bases from J; bases unmatched to any gene: 8.

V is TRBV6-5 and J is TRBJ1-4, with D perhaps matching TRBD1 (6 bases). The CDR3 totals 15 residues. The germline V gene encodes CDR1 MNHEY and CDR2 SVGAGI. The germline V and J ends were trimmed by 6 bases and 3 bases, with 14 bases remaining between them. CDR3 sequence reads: CASRWGRAANEKLFF. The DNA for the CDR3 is TGTGCCAGCAGGTGGGGGCGTGCGGCTAATGAAAAACTGTTTTTT.

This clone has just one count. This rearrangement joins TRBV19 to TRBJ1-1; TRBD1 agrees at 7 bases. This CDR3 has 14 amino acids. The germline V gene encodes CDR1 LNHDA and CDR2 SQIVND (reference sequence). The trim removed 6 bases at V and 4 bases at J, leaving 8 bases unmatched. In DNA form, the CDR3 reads TGTGCCAGTAGGGTCCAACAGGGGATCACTGAAGCTTTCTTT. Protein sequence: CASRVQQGITEAFF.

The CDR3 region is CASSQGGRGKNEQFF. CDR3 DNA sequence: TGCGCCAGCAGCCAAGGCGGGAGGGGGAAGAATGAGCAGTTCTTC. This sequence joins TRBV4-1 and TRBJ2-1; 9 bases line up with TRBD2. This CDR3 contains 15 residues. Germline V gene sequence: CDR1 MGHRA, CDR2 YSYEKL. The J segment lost 7 bases and the V segment lost 1 base, leaving 5 bases of the junction unmatched.

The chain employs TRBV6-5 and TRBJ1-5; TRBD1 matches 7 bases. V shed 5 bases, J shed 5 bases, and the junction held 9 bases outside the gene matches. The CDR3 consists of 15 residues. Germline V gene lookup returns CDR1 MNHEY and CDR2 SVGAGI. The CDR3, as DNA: TGTGCCAGCAGTAAAGGACAGGACCCTTATCAGCCCCAGCATTTT. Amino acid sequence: CASSKGQDPYQPQHF.

Here the CDR3 reads CASRAPRGNSPLHF. For the CDR3, the DNA is TGTGCCAGCAGGGCCCCCAGGGGCAATTCACCCCTCCACTTT. This rearrangement joins TRBV6-1 to TRBJ1-6; possibly TRBD1 for D (6 bases). Trimming pared 6 bases from V and 7 bases from J, leaving 13 bases between. This CDR3 comprises 14 residues. Germline V CDR1 and CDR2: MNHNS, SASEGT.

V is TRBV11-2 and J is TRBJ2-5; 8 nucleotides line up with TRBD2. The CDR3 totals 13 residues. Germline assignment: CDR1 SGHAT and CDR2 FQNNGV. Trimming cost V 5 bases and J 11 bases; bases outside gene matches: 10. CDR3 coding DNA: TGTGCCAGCAGCCGTAGGACGGGAGGGGAGCAGTACTTC. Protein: CASSRRTGGEQYF.

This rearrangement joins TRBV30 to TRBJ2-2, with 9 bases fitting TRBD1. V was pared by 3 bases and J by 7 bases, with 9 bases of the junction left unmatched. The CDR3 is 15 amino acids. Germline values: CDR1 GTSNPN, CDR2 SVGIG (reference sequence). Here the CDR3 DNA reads TGTGCCTGGAGCGTACCCGGGACAGGGATCGGGGAGCTGTTTTTT. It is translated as CAWSVPGTGIGELFF.

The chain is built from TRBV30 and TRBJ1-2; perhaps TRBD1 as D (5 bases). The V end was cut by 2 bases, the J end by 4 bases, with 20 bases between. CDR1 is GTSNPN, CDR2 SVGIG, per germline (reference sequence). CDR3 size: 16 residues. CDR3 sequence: CAWSYAADMPGYGYTF. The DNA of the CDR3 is TGTGCCTGGAGTTACGCCGCGGACATGCCTGGCTATGGCTACACCTTC.

The CDR3 loop is CASSLMSGGFTEAFF. The CDR3, as DNA: TGTGCCAGCAGCTTAATGTCAGGAGGGTTCACTGAAGCTTTCTTT. The chain employs TRBV7-2 and TRBJ1-1, with no clear D. This CDR3 region has 15 residues. Trimming shortened V by 2 bases and J by 4 bases, and 14 bases separated the two germline ends. Germline V gene data show CDR1 as SGHTA and CDR2 as FQGNSA.

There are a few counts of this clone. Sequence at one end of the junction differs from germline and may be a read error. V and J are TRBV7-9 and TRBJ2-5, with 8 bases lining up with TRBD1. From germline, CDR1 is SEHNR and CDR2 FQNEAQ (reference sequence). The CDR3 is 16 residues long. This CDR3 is CSSSRTGIDLRETQYF. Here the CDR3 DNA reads TGTTCCAGCAGCAGGACAGGGATTGACTTACGAGAGACCCAGTACTTC.

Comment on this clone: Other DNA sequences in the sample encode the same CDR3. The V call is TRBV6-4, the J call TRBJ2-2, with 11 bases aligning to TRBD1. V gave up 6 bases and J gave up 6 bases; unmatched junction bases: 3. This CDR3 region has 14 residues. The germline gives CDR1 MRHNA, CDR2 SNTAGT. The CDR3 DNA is TGTGCCAGCAGCCCGGGACAGGGGGCCGGGGAGCTGTTTTTT. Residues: CASSPGQGAGELFF.

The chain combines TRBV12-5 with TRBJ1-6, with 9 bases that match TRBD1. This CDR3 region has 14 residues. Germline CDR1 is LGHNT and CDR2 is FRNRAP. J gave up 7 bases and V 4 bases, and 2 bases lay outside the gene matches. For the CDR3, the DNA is TGTGCTAGTGGTTCGGGACAGGGAAATTCACCCCTCCACTTT. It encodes CASGSGQGNSPLHF.

The CDR3 DNA reads as TGCGCCAGCAGCTTGACAGGGGCCTACGGGACTGAAGCTTTCTTT. This encodes CASSLTGAYGTEAFF. This sequence joins TRBV5-1 and TRBJ1-1; TRBD1 aligns across 7 bases. Germline trimming cut 1 base from V and 5 bases from J; bases unmatched to any gene: 8. The CDR3 contains 15 residues. From germline, CDR1 is SGHRS and CDR2 YFSETQ.

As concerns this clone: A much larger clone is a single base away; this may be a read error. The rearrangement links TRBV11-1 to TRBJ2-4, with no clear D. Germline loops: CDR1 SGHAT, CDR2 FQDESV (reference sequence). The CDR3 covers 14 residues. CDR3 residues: CDSSFVSAKNIQYF. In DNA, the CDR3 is TGTGACAGCAGCTTTGTAAGCGCCAAAAACATTCAGTACTTC.

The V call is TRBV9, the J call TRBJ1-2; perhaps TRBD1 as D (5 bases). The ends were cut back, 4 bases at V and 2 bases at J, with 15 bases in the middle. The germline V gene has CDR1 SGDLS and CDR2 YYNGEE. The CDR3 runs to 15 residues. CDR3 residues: CASSPTPGLNYGYTF. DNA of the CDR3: TGTGCCAGCAGCCCTACCCCGGGACTAAACTATGGCTACACCTTC.

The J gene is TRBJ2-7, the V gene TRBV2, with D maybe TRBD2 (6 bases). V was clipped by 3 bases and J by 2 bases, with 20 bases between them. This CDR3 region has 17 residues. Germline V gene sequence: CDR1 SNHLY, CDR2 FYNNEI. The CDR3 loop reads CASSDISDTGDTYEQYF. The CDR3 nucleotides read TGTGCCAGCAGTGATATCTCCGACACGGGAGATACCTACGAGCAGTACTTC.

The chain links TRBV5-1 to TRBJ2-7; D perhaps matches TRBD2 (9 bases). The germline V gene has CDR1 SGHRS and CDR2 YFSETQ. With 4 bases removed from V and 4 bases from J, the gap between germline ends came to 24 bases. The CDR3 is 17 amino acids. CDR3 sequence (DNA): TGCGCCAGCAGCGCCGGACAGGGTTTAGCGGGGGTGTACGAGCAGTACTTC. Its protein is CASSAGQGLAGVYEQYF.

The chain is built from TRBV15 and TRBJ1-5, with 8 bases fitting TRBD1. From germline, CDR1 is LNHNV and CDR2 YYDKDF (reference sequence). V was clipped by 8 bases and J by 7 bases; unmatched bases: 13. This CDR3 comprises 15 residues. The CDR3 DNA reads TGTGCCACCGGTCAGGGCAGGGGGCTAGCACAGCCCCAGCATTTT. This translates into CATGQGRGLAQPQHF. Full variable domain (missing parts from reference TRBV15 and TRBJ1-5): DAMVIQNPRYQVTQFGKPVTLSCSQTLNHNVMYWYQQKSSQAPKLLFHYYDKDFNNEADTPDNFQSRRPNTSFCFLDIRSPGLGDTAMYLCATGQGRGLAQPQHFGDGTRLSIL.

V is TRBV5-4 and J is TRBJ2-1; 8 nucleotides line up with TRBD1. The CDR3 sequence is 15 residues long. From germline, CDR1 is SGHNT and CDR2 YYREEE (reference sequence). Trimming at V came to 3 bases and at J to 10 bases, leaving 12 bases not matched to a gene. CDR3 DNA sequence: TGTGCCAGCAGCTCAGGACAGGGAAGACTCGGAGAGCAGTTCTTC. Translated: CASSSGQGRLGEQFF. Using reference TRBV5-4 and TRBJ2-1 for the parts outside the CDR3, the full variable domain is ETGVTQSPTHLIKTRGQQVTLRCSSQSGHNTVSWYQQALGQGPQFIFQYYREEENGRGNFPPRFSGLQFPNYSSELNVNALELDDSALYLCASSSGQGRLGEQFFGPGTRLTVL.

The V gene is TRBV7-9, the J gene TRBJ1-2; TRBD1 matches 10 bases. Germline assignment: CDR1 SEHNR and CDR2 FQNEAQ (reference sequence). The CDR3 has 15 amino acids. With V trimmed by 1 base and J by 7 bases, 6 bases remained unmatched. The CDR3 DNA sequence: TGTGCCAGCAGCTTAGTCGGGACAGGGGTTGCTGGCTACACCTTC. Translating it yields CASSLVGTGVAGYTF.

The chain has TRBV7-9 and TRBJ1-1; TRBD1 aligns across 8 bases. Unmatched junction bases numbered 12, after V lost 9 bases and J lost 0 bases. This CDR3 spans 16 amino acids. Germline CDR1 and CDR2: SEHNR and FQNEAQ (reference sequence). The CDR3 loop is CARTKPTGGVNTEAFF. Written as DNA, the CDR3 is TGTGCCAGGACTAAACCTACAGGGGGAGTGAACACTGAAGCTTTCTTT.

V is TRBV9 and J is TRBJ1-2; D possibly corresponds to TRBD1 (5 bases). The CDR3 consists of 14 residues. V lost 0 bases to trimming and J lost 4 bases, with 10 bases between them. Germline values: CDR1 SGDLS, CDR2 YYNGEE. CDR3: CASSVGRASYGYTF. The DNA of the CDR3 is TGTGCCAGCAGCGTAGGCAGGGCCTCCTATGGCTACACCTTC.

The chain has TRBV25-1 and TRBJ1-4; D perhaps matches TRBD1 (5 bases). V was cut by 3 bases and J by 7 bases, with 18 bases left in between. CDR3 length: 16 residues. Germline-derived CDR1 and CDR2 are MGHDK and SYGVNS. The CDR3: CASSEWGREDSEKLFF. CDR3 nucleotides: TGTGCCAGCAGTGAGTGGGGCAGGGAGGATAGTGAAAAACTGTTTTTT.

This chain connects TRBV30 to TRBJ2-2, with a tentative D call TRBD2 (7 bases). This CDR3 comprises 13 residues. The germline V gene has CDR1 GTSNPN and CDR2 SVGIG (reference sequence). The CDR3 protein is CAWGGQNTGELFF. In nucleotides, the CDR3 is TGTGCTTGGGGGGGACAGAACACCGGGGAGCTGTTTTTT.

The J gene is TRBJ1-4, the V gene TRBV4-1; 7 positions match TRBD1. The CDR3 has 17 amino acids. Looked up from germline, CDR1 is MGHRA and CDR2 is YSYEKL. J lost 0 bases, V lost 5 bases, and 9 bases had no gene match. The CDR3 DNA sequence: TGCGCCAGCAGCGTGGGACAGACGGCAGCAACTAATGAAAAACTGTTTTTT. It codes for CASSVGQTAATNEKLFF.